These 18 T cell receptor beta chains were all obtained from the same sample, sequenced in a study of regulatory T cells in long-lasting Graves disease. Described time point: newly diagnosed GD, antithyroid drugs for less than 3 months. From PBMCs, RNA was extracted and then used to make the TCR library. Researchers made TCR beta libraries by using iRepertoire HTBI primers and running Arm-PCR on CDR3 regions. TCRdb reanalysed the multiplex PCR reads using MiXCR and keeps one entry per CDR3 protein. The sample contains 390,000 or so distinct CDR3 sequences, about 10% of which appear only once. This same sample was also part of a study on T cells in Graves' hyperthyroidism and ophthalmopathy.

The sample here was peripheral blood mononuclear cells (PBMCs), taken at new diagnosis, from a patient treated with antithyroid drugs. The receptor set was obtained from a woman under 30 with Graves disease.

A note on this clonotype: This may stem from a read error, because a much larger clone lies one nucleotide away. The J gene is TRBJ1-1, the V gene TRBV7-9, with TRBD1 matching over 8 bases. CDR1 is SEHNR, CDR2 FQNEAQ, per germline (reference sequence). This CDR3 is 16 amino acids long. CDR3 sequence reads: CASSSDREKAYTEALF. CDR3 in DNA: TGTGCCAGCAGCTCGGACAGGGAAAAGGCATATACTGAAGCTCTCTTT.

The sample holds many counts of this clonotype. The chain combines TRBV6-1 with TRBJ2-7; no clear D gene. Trimming removed 1 base from V and 5 bases from J, with 9 bases in between. Germline CDR1 and CDR2: MNHNS and SASEGT. The CDR3 runs 13 residues. The CDR3 DNA is TGTGCCAGCAGTGAAGAGTATCTTAACGAGCAGTACGTC. This sequence encodes CASSEEYLNEQYV.

V usage is TRBV7-2 and J usage is TRBJ1-1; tentative D call: TRBD1 (5 bases). Per germline, CDR1 SGHTA and CDR2 FQGNSA. V shed 5 bases and J shed 0 bases, with 13 bases lying between them. The CDR3 length is 15 residues. CDR3 in DNA: TGTGCCAGCAGCCAAGACAGATCGATGAACACTGAAGCTTTCTTT. Its protein product is CASSQDRSMNTEAFF.

This clonotype was seen at least ten times. This rearrangement joins TRBV28 to TRBJ1-1, with D perhaps matching TRBD1 (5 bases). The CDR3 spans 15 residues. Germline CDR1 MDHEN, CDR2 SYDVKM. Trimming left V 1 base short and J 4 bases short, with 13 bases between. This CDR3 reads CASSLSGASFTEAFF. The CDR3 nucleotides are TGTGCCAGCAGTTTATCTGGGGCGAGTTTCACTGAAGCTTTCTTT.

This clonotype was counted at least ten times. The chain couples TRBV4-2 to TRBJ2-1, with D maybe TRBD2 (5 bases). Germline V CDR1 and CDR2: LGHNA, YNFKEQ. V was trimmed by 3 bases and J by 4 bases, leaving 22 bases between them. This CDR3 is 18 amino acids long. The CDR3 loop is CASSQDQRASYYYNEQFF. The CDR3 DNA follows: TGTGCCAGCAGCCAGGATCAGAGGGCCAGCTACTATTACAATGAGCAGTTCTTC.

This clonotype was recorded at least ten times. The chain combines TRBV7-2 with TRBJ1-2, with 10 nucleotides matching TRBD1. J gave up 5 bases and V 5 bases, and 8 bases lay outside the gene matches. The germline V gene encodes CDR1 SGHTA and CDR2 FQGNSA. CDR3 size: 15 residues. This CDR3 is CASSIWTGGEYGYTF. The CDR3 DNA reads TGTGCCAGCAGCATATGGACAGGGGGAGAGTATGGCTACACCTTC.

About this clonotype itself: This could be a read error, since a much larger clone is one nucleotide away. V gene TRBV6-1 combines with J gene TRBJ2-7, with D unclear. Germline V gene data show CDR1 as MNHNS and CDR2 as SASEGT. This CDR3 comprises 13 residues. The CDR3 DNA reads as TGTGCCGGCAGTGACGGTTACTCCTACGAGCAGTACGTC. Encoded protein: CAGSDGYSYEQYV.

This clonotype appeared many times. The chain uses TRBV6-5 and TRBJ1-2; D call uncertain. The V end lost 0 bases, the J end lost 4 bases, and 6 bases lay between the germline ends. The CDR3 covers 13 residues. The germline gives CDR1 MNHEY, CDR2 SVGAGI. The CDR3: CASSYSSVYGYTF. The CDR3 nucleotides are TGTGCCAGCAGTTACTCTTCTGTCTATGGCTACACCTTC.

Many counts were recorded for this clonotype. The gene calls are TRBV20-1 and TRBJ1-5, with D perhaps TRBD1 (6 bases). The CDR3 spans 13 residues. Per the germline V gene, CDR1 is DFQATT and CDR2 is SNEGSKA (reference sequence). Between the trimmed V and J ends, which lost 6 bases and 5 bases, there was a span of 14 bases. CDR3 loop: CSAKQGDHQPQHF. The DNA for the CDR3 is TGCAGTGCAAAACAGGGTGATCATCAGCCCCAGCATTTT.

The table lists this clonotype with a count of one. The chain combines TRBV19 with TRBJ2-5; D uncertain. The CDR3 has 13 amino acids. Trimming cost V 6 bases and J 0 bases, with 8 bases left between them. The germline CDR1 and CDR2 sequences are LNHDA and SQIVND (reference sequence). CDR3 residues: CASRAEYQETQYF. CDR3 coding DNA: TGTGCCAGTAGGGCAGAGTACCAAGAGACCCAGTACTTC.

V usage is TRBV19 and J usage is TRBJ2-5, with D possibly being TRBD1 (6 bases). Trimming left V 6 bases short and J 4 bases short, with 24 bases between. The length of the CDR3 is 17 residues. CDR1 is LNHDA, CDR2 SQIVND, per germline (reference sequence). The CDR3 DNA reads as TGTGCCAGTAGCAGCTTTGGCACAGGGAATTTGGGAGAGACCCAGTACTTC. Its translation: CASSSFGTGNLGETQYF.

This clonotype was observed a handful of times. A read error is possible here, since a much larger clone lies one base away. V and J are TRBV20-1 and TRBJ2-3, with D perhaps TRBD1 (6 bases). TRBJ2-5 explains the end of the DNA better; the J call may be wrong. CDR3 length: 15 amino acids. Germline V gives CDR1 DFQATT, CDR2 SNEGSKA (reference sequence). CDR3 nucleotide sequence: TGCAATGCTTTTAACAGGGCAAGGACGGGAGAGACCCAGTACTTC. As protein: CNAFNRARTGETQYF.

This clonotype has at least ten counts. The chain employs TRBV28 and TRBJ2-1, with a tentative D call TRBD2 (6 bases). This CDR3 region has 15 residues. In germline, CDR1 is MDHEN, CDR2 SYDVKM. V lost 4 bases and J lost 13, with 23 bases in between. CDR3 sequence: CASSSPTGGTPIQFF. The CDR3 coding sequence is TGTGCCAGCAGTTCCCCGACGGGCGGGACCCCAATCCAGTTCTTC. Together with reference TRBV28 and TRBJ2-1, the CDR3 gives the full variable domain: DVKVTQSSRYLVKRTGEKVFLECVQDMDHENMFWYRQDPGLGLRLIYFSYDVKMKEKGDIPEGYSVSREKKERFSLILESASTNQTSMYLCASSSPTGGTPIQFFGPGTRLTVL.

The chain is built from TRBV4-3 and TRBJ2-1, with TRBD1 matching 8 bases. The V segment lost 1 base and the J segment 0 bases; nucleotides outside the gene matches: 5. Looked up from germline, CDR1 is LGHNA and CDR2 is YSLEER. The CDR3 is made up of 17 amino acids. The CDR3 coding sequence is TGCGCCAGCAGCCAAGGGACAGGGTGGTCCTCCTACAATGAGCAGTTCTTC. This encodes CASSQGTGWSSYNEQFF.

The chain joins TRBV7-2 to TRBJ1-2; 8 positions agree with TRBD1. V trimming: 6 bases; J trimming: 3 bases; junction bases outside the gene matches: 9. Per germline, CDR1 SGHTA and CDR2 FQGNSA. The CDR3 is 15 amino acids. CDR3 nucleotide sequence: TGTGCCAGCAGACCCGAGGGACAGGAGCACTATGGCTACACCTTC. Translation gives CASRPEGQEHYGYTF.

This clonotype was observed a handful of times. V usage is TRBV7-9 and J usage is TRBJ2-3; D ambiguous. The V and J ends lost 1 base and 1 base respectively, with 9 bases between them. The V gene's germline CDR1 is SEHNR and CDR2 FQNEAQ (reference sequence). The CDR3 is made up of 15 amino acids. In DNA form, the CDR3 reads TGTGCCAGCAGCTTAGGTCTGGTCGGCACAGATACGCAGTATTTT. Protein sequence: CASSLGLVGTDTQYF.

The table lists this clonotype with many counts. This sequence joins TRBV6-2 or TRBV6-3 and TRBJ1-1; the D is unclear. Germline loops: CDR1 MNHEY, CDR2 SVGEGT. The CDR3 consists of 15 residues. V gave up 7 bases and J gave up 1 base, with 16 bases separating them. In DNA, the CDR3 is TGTGCCAGCAACCGGCTTGGTAACAGGAACACTGAAGCTTTCTTT. Its translation: CASNRLGNRNTEAFF.

This chain joins TRBV7-9 and TRBJ2-2; 9 bases fit TRBD1. The CDR3 is 15 amino acids. V shed 5 bases and J 5 bases; nucleotides not matched to a gene: 6. Germline values: CDR1 SEHNR, CDR2 FQNEAQ (reference sequence). CDR3 nucleotide sequence: TGTGCCAGCAGCGCCGGACAGGGGTGGACCGGGGAGCTGTTTTTT. It translates to CASSAGQGWTGELFF.